This passage covers 28 T cell receptor beta chains from one sample sequenced in a study of CD8 T cells in ankylosing spondylitis. TCRdb called the 5' RACE reads again in MiXCR, with one record for every CDR3 protein. Among roughly 150,000 distinct CDR3 sequences listed, roughly 34% were seen once. The sequenced sample was synovial fluid, either unsorted or a sorted T cell fraction (not recorded which). Receptors were obtained from a male donor with ankylosing spondylitis.

Only a few counts were recorded for this clonotype. The CDR3 DNA sequence: TGCAGTGCTAGGTCACTAGCGGGCGCCCCCTCTGGGGCCAACGTCCTGACTTTC. Its protein product is CSARSLAGAPSGANVLTF. V gene TRBV20-1 combines with J gene TRBJ2-6, with 9 bases lining up with TRBD2. CDR1 is DFQATT and CDR2 is SNEGSKA in the germline V gene (reference sequence). This CDR3 has 18 residues. V gave up 3 bases and J gave up 0 bases; unmatched junction bases: 9.

This clonotype occurred a few times. The rearrangement uses TRBV11-2 and TRBJ2-1; 7 nucleotides agree with TRBD2. This CDR3 contains 15 residues. V lost 1 base to trimming and J lost 5 bases; unmatched junction nucleotides: 5. CDR1 SGHAT and CDR2 FQNNGV come from the germline V gene. DNA of the CDR3: TGTGCCAGCAGCTTAGGGCGGGAGCGGAACAATGAGCAGTTCTTC. Translating gives CASSLGRERNNEQFF. The full variable domain, in which reference TRBV11-2 and TRBJ2-1 provide the parts outside the CDR3, is EAGVAQSPRYKIIEKRQSVAFWCNPISGHATLYWYQQILGQGPKLLIQFQNNGVVDDSQLPKDRFSAERLKGVDSTLKIQPAKLEDSAVYLCASSLGRERNNEQFFGPGTRLTVL.

The chain recombines TRBV6-2 or TRBV6-3 with TRBJ2-1, with D possibly called TRBD1 or TRBD2 (7 bases each). Trimming took 8 bases from V and 12 from J, leaving 26 bases between them. The CDR3 is 15 residues long. Germline values: CDR1 MNHEY, CDR2 SVGEGT. The CDR3 reads CASRLGTGEGRRQFF. CDR3 in DNA: TGTGCCAGCCGACTCGGAACAGGGGAGGGGAGACGGCAGTTCTTC.

This sequence joins TRBV20-1 and TRBJ2-1; a possible D gene is TRBD2 (5 bases). Germline values: CDR1 DFQATT, CDR2 SNEGSKA (reference sequence). The CDR3 is made up of 12 amino acids. V dropped 3 bases and J dropped 9 bases, with 12 bases sitting between them. In nucleotides, the CDR3 is TGCAGTGCTAGGAGGCCTAGCAGTGAGCAGTTCTTC. It codes for CSARRPSSEQFF.

Many counts were recorded for this clonotype. The rearrangement links TRBV6-5 to TRBJ2-7; D is possibly TRBD1 (6 bases). Germline CDR1 and CDR2: MNHEY and SVGAGI. Trimming removed 0 bases from V and 5 bases from J, with 14 bases in between. This CDR3 has 15 residues. The CDR3 sequence is CASSYSFQGSHEQYF. In nucleotides, the CDR3 is TGTGCCAGCAGTTACTCGTTCCAGGGGAGCCACGAGCAGTACTTC.

This clonotype was counted ten times or more. V is TRBV9 and J is TRBJ2-7; weak D call: TRBD2 (7 bases). The V gene lost 5 bases and the J gene lost 3 bases, with 18 bases spanning the gap. The CDR3 runs to 15 residues. CDR1 and CDR2 from the germline V gene are SGDLS and YYNGEE. The CDR3: CASSLNYREGYEQYF. CDR3 sequence (DNA): TGTGCCAGCAGTCTAAACTACAGGGAGGGCTACGAGCAGTACTTC. Combining the CDR3 with reference TRBV9 and TRBJ2-7 gives the whole variable domain DSGVTQTPKHLITATGQRVTLRCSPRSGDLSVYWYQQSLDQGLQFLIQYYNGEERAKGNILERFSAQQFPDLHSELNLSSLELGDSALYFCASSLNYREGYEQYFGPGTRLTVT.

The chain joins TRBV11-2 to TRBJ2-7; TRBD1 matches 8 bases. V dropped 5 bases and J dropped 0; count of bases not matched to a gene: 6. Per germline, CDR1 SGHAT and CDR2 FQNNGV. The CDR3 has 15 amino acids. The DNA for the CDR3 is TGTGCCAGCAGCCTGGGACAGGCGAACTCCTACGAGCAGTACTTC. This gives the protein CASSLGQANSYEQYF.

This chain joins TRBV14 and TRBJ1-2; D unresolved. The CDR3 consists of 15 residues. Germline assignment: CDR1 SGHDN and CDR2 FVKESK. The V end was cut by 3 bases, the J end by 1 base, with 12 bases between. CDR3 nucleotides: TGTGCCAGCAGCCAGGCGGGTTATTATAACTATGGCTACACCTTC. As protein: CASSQAGYYNYGYTF.

This clonotype has just a few counts. J is TRBJ2-7 and V is TRBV7-9; D unresolved. CDR1 and CDR2 (germline): SEHNR, FQNEAQ (reference sequence). The CDR3 length is 13 residues. Trimming shortened V by 2 bases and J by 6 bases, and 11 bases separated the two germline ends. CDR3 DNA: TGTGCCAGCAGCTTAATCCCTTTGGGCGAGCAGTACTTC. It is translated as CASSLIPLGEQYF.

This clonotype was observed many times. This chain connects TRBV20-1 to TRBJ1-2; D is possibly TRBD1 (6 bases). The germline CDR1 and CDR2 sequences are DFQATT and SNEGSKA (reference sequence). This CDR3 is built from 11 residues. Between the trimmed V and J ends, which lost 4 bases and 12 bases, there was a span of 15 bases. The CDR3, as DNA: TGCAGTGCTAACCGGGACACCGATCACACCTTC. Translation: CSANRDTDHTF.

This clonotype was counted at least ten times. J is TRBJ2-3 and V is TRBV14; 7 bases agree with TRBD2. With 0 bases clipped from V and 6 bases from J, the junction kept 9 bases outside the gene matches. In germline, CDR1 is SGHDN, CDR2 FVKESK. The CDR3 has 16 residues. CDR3: CASSQEAGWSEDTQYF. The CDR3 bases are TGTGCCAGCAGCCAAGAAGCGGGGTGGAGTGAGGATACGCAGTATTTT.

This chain's CDR3 is CATSSRTGIEAKNIQYF. CDR3 coding DNA: TGTGCCACCAGCTCCAGGACAGGGATTGAGGCCAAAAACATTCAGTACTTC. This chain links TRBV15 with TRBJ2-4; 8 positions agree with TRBD1. Germline CDR1 is LNHNV and CDR2 is YYDKDF (reference sequence). This CDR3 has 17 residues. The V segment lost 5 bases and the J segment 1 base; nucleotides outside the gene matches: 10. The full variable domain, rest sourced from reference TRBV15 and TRBJ2-4, is DAMVIQNPRYQVTQFGKPVTLSCSQTLNHNVMYWYQQKSSQAPKLLFHYYDKDFNNEADTPDNFQSRRPNTSFCFLDIRSPGLGDTAMYLCATSSRTGIEAKNIQYFGAGTRLSVL.

At least ten counts were recorded for this clonotype. CDR3 region: CASRQGAYNEQFF. CDR3 nucleotide sequence: TGTGCCAGCAGACAGGGGGCCTACAATGAGCAGTTCTTC. The chain is built from TRBV2 and TRBJ2-1; 8 positions match TRBD1. The CDR3 is made up of 13 amino acids. The trim removed 6 bases at V and 2 bases at J, leaving 0 bases unmatched. Germline CDR1 is SNHLY and CDR2 is FYNNEI.

This clonotype was detected ten times or more. V and J are TRBV7-2 and TRBJ2-2; a possible D gene is TRBD1 (6 bases). CDR3 length: 15 amino acids. Germline CDR1 reads SGHTA; CDR2 reads FQGNSA. Trimming took off 3 bases at V and 5 bases at J, with 13 bases between the two ends. The CDR3 loop is CASSLRPTGTGELFF. In DNA form, the CDR3 reads TGTGCCAGCAGCTTGCGCCCAACAGGGACCGGGGAGCTGTTTTTT.

Here the CDR3 reads CASSPDLSAGGADTQYF. The CDR3 nucleotides read TGCGCCAGCAGCCCGGACCTCTCAGCGGGAGGCGCAGATACGCAGTATTTT. The V gene is TRBV4-3, the J gene TRBJ2-3; TRBD2 agrees at 9 bases. V shed 4 bases, J shed 4 bases, and the junction held 12 bases outside the gene matches. This CDR3 has 17 residues. CDR1 LGHNA and CDR2 YSLEER come from the germline V gene.

In DNA form, the CDR3 reads TGCGCCAGCCGTACGGGGGCTCCCCAAGAGACCCAGTACTTC. Residues: CASRTGAPQETQYF. This chain connects TRBV5-1 to TRBJ2-5; D possibly uses TRBD1 or TRBD2 (6 bases each). The CDR3 is made up of 14 amino acids. V gave up 7 bases and J gave up 1 base, with 14 bases separating them. Germline values: CDR1 SGHRS, CDR2 YFSETQ.

J is TRBJ1-1 and V is TRBV12-3 or TRBV12-4; TRBD1 is a possible D gene (5 bases). V lost 6 bases and J lost 7, with 18 bases in between. The CDR3 is 14 amino acids. DNA for the CDR3: TGTGCCAGCAGCCTCCGGGGCCCTGGAGGTGAAGCTTTCTTT. This translates into CASSLRGPGGEAFF.

The chain links TRBV19 to TRBJ2-3; 9 bases are a match to TRBD2. This CDR3 is 16 amino acids long. Germline loops: CDR1 LNHDA, CDR2 SQIVND (reference sequence). The V gene end was trimmed by 7 bases and the J gene end by 3 bases; junction bases not matched to a gene: 11. Written as DNA, the CDR3 is TGTGCCAGTACACCGGCGGGGGGGCATTATACAGATACGCAGTATTTT. Translated, it gives CASTPAGGHYTDTQYF.

This clonotype appeared many times. CDR3 in DNA: TGCAGTGCTTCTACTAGCGTGAGCTCCTACGAGCAGTACTTC. It is translated as CSASTSVSSYEQYF. The chain recombines TRBV20-1 with TRBJ2-7; 7 positions match TRBD2. Germline assignment: CDR1 DFQATT and CDR2 SNEGSKA (reference sequence). The CDR3 has 14 residues. J gave up 0 bases and V 5 bases, and 7 bases lay outside the gene matches.

CDR3 in DNA: TGCAGTGCTAGTGCTAGCGGGGGCGGAGAGACCCAGTACTTC. Protein sequence: CSASASGGGETQYF. The chain is built from TRBV20-1 and TRBJ2-5, with TRBD2 matching 10 bases. The CDR3 runs 14 residues. The J segment lost 4 bases and the V segment lost 3 bases, leaving 5 bases of the junction unmatched. Germline lookup yields CDR1 DFQATT and CDR2 SNEGSKA (reference sequence).

This chain connects TRBV18 to TRBJ2-7; 7 bases line up with TRBD2. J gave up 0 bases and V 2 bases, and 7 bases lay outside the gene matches. The CDR3 length is 16 residues. Germline-derived CDR1 and CDR2 are KGHSH and LQKENI. The CDR3 sequence is CASSPTAPGGSYEQYF. The CDR3 DNA reads as TGTGCCAGCTCACCAACCGCCCCGGGAGGCTCCTACGAGCAGTACTTC.

The rearrangement joins TRBV15 to TRBJ2-5, with 8 bases that match TRBD1. Germline V gives CDR1 LNHNV, CDR2 YYDKDF (reference sequence). The J segment lost 5 bases and the V segment lost 8 bases, leaving 10 bases of the junction unmatched. This CDR3 is 14 amino acids long. The DNA for the CDR3 is TGTGCCACCTCCCGGACAGGGTATCTGGAGACCCAGTACTTC. As protein: CATSRTGYLETQYF. Full variable domain (remainder filled in from reference TRBV15 and TRBJ2-5): DAMVIQNPRYQVTQFGKPVTLSCSQTLNHNVMYWYQQKSSQAPKLLFHYYDKDFNNEADTPDNFQSRRPNTSFCFLDIRSPGLGDTAMYLCATSRTGYLETQYFGPGTRLLVL.

The chain employs TRBV6-1 and TRBJ2-7, with D tentatively TRBD2 (6 bases). The CDR3 is 15 amino acids. The germline V and J ends were trimmed by 7 bases and 1 base, with 17 bases remaining between them. CDR1 and CDR2 from the germline V gene are MNHNS and SASEGT. CDR3 DNA sequence: TGTGCCAGCAAGGTCTTTGGCGGGGAGTCCTACGAGCAGTACTTC. Protein product: CASKVFGGESYEQYF.

This chain connects TRBV6-2 or TRBV6-3 to TRBJ1-1; D is uncertain. This CDR3 contains 13 residues. Trimming left V 4 bases short and J 4 bases short, with 10 bases between. Germline V gives CDR1 MNHEY, CDR2 SVGEGT. The CDR3 loop is CASSSRYGTEAFF. CDR3 DNA: TGTGCCAGCAGTTCAAGGTACGGCACTGAAGCTTTCTTT.

The table lists this clonotype with a few counts. The rearrangement uses TRBV6-2 or TRBV6-3 and TRBJ1-5; D is uncertain. The CDR3 has 16 residues. Per the germline V gene, CDR1 is MNHEY and CDR2 is SVGEGT. Trimming took 0 bases from V and 4 from J, leaving 13 bases between them. CDR3 nucleotide sequence: TGTGCCAGCAGTTACTCGATAGGCGGAACAAATCAGCCCCAGCATTTT. Translation gives CASSYSIGGTNQPQHF.

This clonotype came up a few times. V is TRBV5-1 and J is TRBJ1-1, with 8 bases identical to TRBD1. CDR1 is SGHRS and CDR2 is YFSETQ in the germline V gene. The CDR3 has 15 amino acids. The trim removed 3 bases at V and 3 bases at J, leaving 7 bases unmatched. For the CDR3, the DNA is TGCGCCAGCAGCTCGGGTCCGACAGGGGACACTGAAGCTTTCTTT. Protein: CASSSGPTGDTEAFF.

The V call is TRBV6-1, the J call TRBJ1-4; D not certain. This CDR3 is 14 amino acids long. Trimming took 0 bases from V and 7 from J, leaving 9 bases between them. CDR1 is MNHNS and CDR2 is SASEGT in the germline V gene. CDR3 bases: TGTGCCAGCAGTGAAGCAAAGGCCACTGAAAAACTGTTTTTT. Translated: CASSEAKATEKLFF.

The J gene is TRBJ2-7, the V gene TRBV2; possibly TRBD1 for D (6 bases). The CDR3 totals 12 residues. The germline CDR1 and CDR2 sequences are SNHLY and FYNNEI. V gave up 6 bases and J gave up 6 bases, with 12 bases separating them. In DNA form, the CDR3 reads TGTGCCAGCAGCCGCACAGGGACCGAGCAGTACTTC. Amino acid sequence: CASSRTGTEQYF. The variable domain in full, with the rest retrieved from reference TRBV2 and TRBJ2-7, is EPEVTQTPSHQVTQMGQEVILRCVPISNHLYFYWYRQILGQKVEFLVSFYNNEISEKSEIFDDQFSVERPDGSNFTLKIRSTKLEDSAMYFCASSRTGTEQYFGPGTRLTVT.